This entry is about one T cell receptor beta chain. Its specificity is unknown. The data were obtained in a study of T cell responses to AZD1222 COVID-19 vaccine. Trimming left V 3 bases short and J 2 bases short, with 7 bases between. The germline gives CDR1 WNHNN, CDR2 SYGVQD (reference sequence). The CDR3 consists of 13 residues. This table comes from immunoSEQ multiplex PCR, and its TCRdb copy is limited to in-frame clones, with some not included. The data contain tens of thousands of clones, 85% to 90% of them seen just once; the ten biggest clones take up around 6.6%. Study-level findings and limits: In all cases, repertoires were sampled only after the peak T cell response. Nearly half of the spike-specific TCRs reportedly recognize variant regions that carry no mutations. Donors in the cohort were predominantly white British and more often female, and clonal diversity was possibly underestimated. Researchers report vaccine-associated CD4 TCRs spanning spike, with dominance at 160-218 and 743-854.

The sequence was collected from an adult in good health. The chain recombines TRBV10-1 with TRBJ1-1, with D uncertain. This material consisted of peripheral blood, taken on day 0 of AZD1222 vaccination. The CDR3 DNA is TGCGCCAGCAGTGACAGGAGAAACACTGAAGCTTTCTTT. Translating gives CASSDRRNTEAFF.